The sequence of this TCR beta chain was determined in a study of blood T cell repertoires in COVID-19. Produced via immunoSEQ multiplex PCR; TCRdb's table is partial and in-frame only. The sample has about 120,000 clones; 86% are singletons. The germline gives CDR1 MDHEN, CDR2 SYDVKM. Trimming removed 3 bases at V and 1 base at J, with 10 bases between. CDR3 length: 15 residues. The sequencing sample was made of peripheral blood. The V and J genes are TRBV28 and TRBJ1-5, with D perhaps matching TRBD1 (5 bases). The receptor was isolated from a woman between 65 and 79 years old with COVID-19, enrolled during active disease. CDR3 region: CASSFDTGSNQPQHF. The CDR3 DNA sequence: TGTGCCAGCAGTTTTGACACAGGCAGCAATCAGCCCCAGCATTTT.